The 22 T cell receptor beta chains below were found in one sample sequenced in a study of radiotherapy plus CTLA-4 blockade in lung cancer. Some clones are missing from TCRdb's copy, which holds only in-frame ones; the method was immunoSEQ multiplex PCR. The sample records tens of thousands of clones, around 76% being singletons. The source material was peripheral blood, sampled from a patient treated with radiotherapy plus ipilimumab. All receptors derive from a human donor with non-small cell lung cancer whose response to radiotherapy plus ipilimumab could not be evaluated. Some clones in this sample may be carry-over from other donors' samples.

With respect to this clone: This CDR3 is also generated by other DNA sequences in the sample. This chain joins TRBV5-6 and TRBJ1-5; the D gene is possibly TRBD1 (5 bases). V shed 1 base and J shed 0 bases, with 8 bases lying between them. In germline, CDR1 is SGHDT, CDR2 YYEEEE. This CDR3 contains 15 residues. The CDR3 region is CASSLTGYSNQPQHF. In DNA form, the CDR3 reads TGTGCCAGCAGCTTGACAGGATATAGCAATCAGCCCCAGCATTTT.

The chain uses TRBV5-1 and TRBJ1-3; TRBD1 aligns across 8 bases. The CDR3 length is 15 residues. The germline V gene has CDR1 SGHRS and CDR2 YFSETQ. After removal of 7 bases from V and 0 bases from J, the junction contained 6 bases not matched to a gene. The CDR3 is CASAQGATSGNTIYF. CDR3 nucleotide sequence: TGCGCCAGCGCCCAGGGGGCCACCTCTGGAAACACCATATATTTT.

In its sample, this clone was seen a few times. This chain joins TRBV9 and TRBJ2-5, with 7 positions matching TRBD1. This CDR3 region has 15 residues. Germline CDR1 SGDLS, CDR2 YYNGEE. Germline trimming cut 3 bases from V and 3 bases from J; bases unmatched to any gene: 8. The CDR3 sequence: CASSAQQGLKETQYF. Written as DNA, the CDR3 is TGTGCCAGCAGCGCCCAACAGGGGTTGAAAGAGACCCAGTACTTC. The full variable domain, in which reference TRBV9 and TRBJ2-5 provide the parts outside the CDR3, is DSGVTQTPKHLITATGQRVTLRCSPRSGDLSVYWYQQSLDQGLQFLIQYYNGEERAKGNILERFSAQQFPDLHSELNLSSLELGDSALYFCASSAQQGLKETQYFGPGTRLLVL.

This clone was detected only a few times. The chain carries TRBV4-1 and TRBJ1-4; TRBD1 might be the D (5 bases). The CDR3 is 14 amino acids. CDR1 is MGHRA and CDR2 is YSYEKL in the germline V gene. The V gene lost 1 base and the J gene lost 8 bases, with 11 bases spanning the gap. In DNA, the CDR3 is TGCGCCAGCAGCCAAGGGGGCGCGGGGGAAAAACTGTTTTTT. It specifies CASSQGGAGEKLFF.

The gene calls are TRBV28 and TRBJ1-6, with 7 bases aligning to TRBD1. From germline, CDR1 is MDHEN and CDR2 SYDVKM. The CDR3 contains 12 residues. The V gene end was trimmed by 3 bases and the J gene end by 17 bases; junction bases not matched to a gene: 7. The DNA for the CDR3 is TGTGCCAGCAGTTTTAGGGGGCGTGGATTCCACTTT. This sequence encodes CASSFRGRGFHF. The full variable domain, completed using reference TRBV28 and TRBJ1-6, is DVKVTQSSRYLVKRTGEKVFLECVQDMDHENMFWYRQDPGLGLRLIYFSYDVKMKEKGDIPEGYSVSREKKERFSLILESASTNQTSMYLCASSFRGRGFHFGNGTRLTVT.

This clone was observed a few times. The chain has TRBV20-1 and TRBJ2-7; no clear D gene. Germline CDR1 is DFQATT and CDR2 is SNEGSKA (reference sequence). The V gene lost 7 bases and the J gene lost 0 bases, with 7 bases spanning the gap. This CDR3 is built from 11 residues. CDR3 amino acids: CSGQRSYEQYF. CDR3 sequence (DNA): TGCAGTGGTCAGCGCTCCTACGAGCAGTACTTC.

The chain joins TRBV10-3 to TRBJ2-3, with D possibly matching TRBD2 (7 bases). Germline CDR1 ENHRY, CDR2 SYGVKD. The V gene lost 8 bases and the J gene lost 3 bases, with 15 bases spanning the gap. The CDR3 is 14 amino acids. The CDR3 spells CAIRGALETDTQYF. CDR3 bases: TGTGCCATCCGGGGGGCCCTTGAGACAGATACGCAGTATTTT.

V is TRBV9 and J is TRBJ2-5; D might be TRBD1 (6 bases). V was cut by 4 bases and J by 2 bases, with 18 bases left in between. Germline-derived CDR1 and CDR2 are SGDLS and YYNGEE. The CDR3 contains 16 residues. CDR3 bases: TGTGCCAGCAGCCCTCGGGGCAGGGGCCTTCAAGAGACCCAGTACTTC. Its translation: CASSPRGRGLQETQYF. The whole variable domain, remainder taken from reference TRBV9 and TRBJ2-5, is DSGVTQTPKHLITATGQRVTLRCSPRSGDLSVYWYQQSLDQGLQFLIQYYNGEERAKGNILERFSAQQFPDLHSELNLSSLELGDSALYFCASSPRGRGLQETQYFGPGTRLLVL.

V is TRBV14 and J is TRBJ2-7, with D possibly TRBD1 on 5 matching bases. CDR1 and CDR2 (germline): SGHDN, FVKESK. The CDR3 runs to 13 residues. The V gene lost 4 bases and the J gene lost 3 bases, with 10 bases spanning the gap. CDR3 nucleotide sequence: TGTGCCAGCAGCCTTATGGACAACTACGAGCAGTACTTC. This sequence encodes CASSLMDNYEQYF.

This clone was seen a few times. V and J are TRBV6-1 and TRBJ1-1, with a weak D call TRBD1 (5 bases). This CDR3 region has 14 residues. From germline, CDR1 is MNHNS and CDR2 SASEGT. Trimming pared 4 bases from V and 4 bases from J, leaving 13 bases between. CDR3 region: CASSVSVGPTEAFF. The CDR3 DNA sequence: TGTGCCAGCAGTGTTAGTGTGGGGCCCACTGAAGCTTTCTTT.

The chain has TRBV10-3 and TRBJ1-2; possibly TRBD1 for D (6 bases). The length of the CDR3 is 14 residues. Germline V gene sequence: CDR1 ENHRY, CDR2 SYGVKD. The V and J ends lost 2 bases and 4 bases respectively, with 11 bases between them. As DNA, the CDR3 is TGTGCCATCAGTGAGGGGGGGGCGAGCTATGGCTACACCTTC. Translated: CAISEGGASYGYTF.

V and J are TRBV9 and TRBJ2-2, with a weak D call TRBD2 (5 bases). V was pared by 2 bases and J by 4 bases, with 15 bases between. The germline gives CDR1 SGDLS, CDR2 YYNGEE. The CDR3 runs to 16 residues. Here the CDR3 DNA reads TGTGCCAGCAGCGTGGACCAACTAGTTTCCACCGGGGAGCTGTTTTTT. It translates to CASSVDQLVSTGELFF.

The V gene is TRBV7-2, the J gene TRBJ2-3; TRBD2 matches at 9 bases. From germline, CDR1 is SGHTA and CDR2 FQGNSA. The CDR3 extends over 15 amino acids. Trimming removed 3 bases from V and 4 bases from J; junction bases left unmatched: 5. CDR3 loop: CASSFRGLAPDTQYF. The DNA for the CDR3 is TGTGCCAGCAGCTTTCGGGGACTAGCCCCAGATACGCAGTATTTT.

DNA of the CDR3: TGTGCCAGCAGCTTATCCCGGACAACAGGGCACGAGACCCAGTACTTC. It translates to CASSLSRTTGHETQYF. The V call is TRBV7-9, the J call TRBJ2-5; a weak D match, TRBD1 (6 bases). Germline V gene data show CDR1 as SEHNR and CDR2 as FQNEAQ (reference sequence). The V end lost 2 bases, the J end lost 5 bases, and 18 bases lay between the germline ends. The CDR3 is 16 residues long.

The chain links TRBV5-1 to TRBJ2-1; 11 bases map to TRBD1. Trimming cost V 5 bases and J 2 bases; bases outside gene matches: 3. This CDR3 contains 15 residues. Germline assignment: CDR1 SGHRS and CDR2 YFSETQ. DNA of the CDR3: TGCGCCAGCAGGACGGGACAGGGGGCCTACAATGAGCAGTTCTTC. Protein product: CASRTGQGAYNEQFF.

This clone was recorded a few times. This rearrangement joins TRBV11-3 to TRBJ2-6, with 9 positions matching TRBD1. Trimming cost V 4 bases and J 0 bases; bases outside gene matches: 7. The V gene's germline CDR1 is SGHNT and CDR2 YENEEA. The CDR3 is made up of 18 amino acids. The CDR3 reads CASSSYRDRDSGANVLTF. DNA of the CDR3: TGTGCCAGCAGCTCATACCGGGACAGGGACTCTGGGGCCAACGTCCTGACTTTC.

The chain uses TRBV6-5 and TRBJ2-5; perhaps TRBD1 as D (7 bases). The germline V gene encodes CDR1 MNHEY and CDR2 SVGAGI. The CDR3 sequence is 14 residues long. Trimming took off 7 bases at V and 4 bases at J, with 16 bases between the two ends. CDR3 DNA: TGTGCCAGCACGGAAAACAGGGGAGGAGAGACCCAGTACTTC. As protein: CASTENRGGETQYF.

The rearrangement links TRBV14 to TRBJ1-4; 8 bases are shared with TRBD1. V lost 0 bases to trimming and J lost 13 bases; unmatched junction nucleotides: 7. Germline V CDR1 and CDR2: SGHDN, FVKESK. The length of the CDR3 is 14 residues. CDR3 region: CASSQDRGTGRLFF. Written as DNA, the CDR3 is TGTGCCAGCAGCCAAGATAGGGGGACAGGACGACTGTTTTTT.

The genes are TRBV20-1 and TRBJ2-7, with a tentative D call TRBD2 (5 bases). CDR1 is DFQATT, CDR2 SNEGSKA, per germline (reference sequence). V was cut by 6 bases and J by 3 bases, with 9 bases left in between. This CDR3 region has 11 residues. CDR3 bases: TGCAGTGCCGAGAGGGTCTACGAGCAGTACTTC. It is translated as CSAERVYEQYF.

The chain recombines TRBV5-1 with TRBJ1-2, with TRBD1 identical over 7 bases. CDR1 is SGHRS, CDR2 YFSETQ, per germline. The CDR3 is made up of 14 amino acids. The trim removed 3 bases at V and 4 bases at J, leaving 6 bases unmatched. For the CDR3, the DNA is TGCGCCAGCAGCTCGCGACAGGGTCCCTATGGCTACACCTTC. It is translated as CASSSRQGPYGYTF. The full variable domain, with the rest looked up from reference TRBV5-1 and TRBJ1-2, is KAGVTQTPRYLIKTRGQQVTLSCSPISGHRSVSWYQQTPGQGLQFLFEYFSETQRNKGNFPGRFSGRQFSNSRSEMNVSTLELGDSALYLCASSSRQGPYGYTFGSGTRLTVV.

The chain combines TRBV18 with TRBJ2-7; 8 positions agree with TRBD1. CDR1 is KGHSH and CDR2 is LQKENI in the germline V gene. V lost 3 bases and J lost 1; bases outside the gene matches: 5. The CDR3 runs to 15 residues. Written as DNA, the CDR3 is TGTGCCAGCTCACCCGGGACAGGCGCATCCTACGAGCAGTACTTC. It yields the protein CASSPGTGASYEQYF.

The CDR3 protein is CSVLGGPGVEQYF. DNA for the CDR3: TGCAGCGTCCTGGGCGGCCCAGGGGTCGAGCAGTACTTC. This chain connects TRBV29-1 to TRBJ2-5, with a tentative D call TRBD1 (6 bases). The assigned J gene may be wrong: the sequence end matches TRBJ2-7 better. The V gene's germline CDR1 is SQVTM and CDR2 ANQGSEA. This CDR3 region has 13 residues.